Listed below are T cell receptor beta chains from one sample, sequenced in a study of blood T cell repertoires in COVID-19. Profiled with immunoSEQ multiplex PCR; TCRdb holds only in-frame clones, not every one. In the table there are roughly 180,000 clones, around four fifths of which are singletons. Sequenced: PBMCs or T cells enriched from blood (not recorded which). The receptors come from a man aged 40-55 years who had recovered from COVID-19. The CDR3 runs from the conserved cysteine through the conserved F or W. D genes are given only for firm matches. Not all rows give a size; the values are once, few, many and, for expanded clones, a class.

-	-	TRBJ2-7	TRBV7-2	TGTGCCAGCAGCTCACAAGGCGGAGTGGCCTACGAGCAGTACTTC	CASSSQGGVAYEQYF
-	-	TRBJ2-2	TRBV13	TGTGCCAGCAGCACTCGGACAGAAAACACCGGGGAGCTGTTTTTT	CASSTRTENTGELFF
-	few	TRBJ2-4	TRBV2	TGTGCCATCTCCGAGTCCGGAAACATTCAGTACTTC	CAISESGNIQYF
TRBD1	-	TRBJ2-5	TRBV5-4	TGTGCCAGCAGCCGTGGTGGGACAGGGGGAGAGACCCAGTACTTC	CASSRGGTGGETQYF
-	-	TRBJ1-3	TRBV3-1/TRBV3-2	TGTGCCAGCGTCGGCAGGGGCGCTGGAAACACCATATATTTT	CASVGRGAGNTIYF
TRBD2	-	TRBJ2-7	TRBV6-5	TGTGCCACCGCAATAGCGGGAGTTTTGGCCGAGCAGTACTTC	CATAIAGVLAEQYF
TRBD2	once	TRBJ2-4	TRBV6-1	TGTGCCAGCAGTGAATCGACTAGCGGGAGAAACATTCAGTACTTC	CASSESTSGRNIQYF
TRBD2	-	TRBJ2-1	TRBV19	TGTGCCAGTAGTAATAAGGGTGCTAGGGTAGCGGGAGGAAACAATGAGCAGTTCTTC	CASSNKGARVAGGNNEQFF
TRBD2	-	TRBJ2-3	TRBV19	TGTGCCAGTAGTCCGAGACTAGCGGGAGGCGATACGCAGTATTTT	CASSPRLAGGDTQYF
TRBD1	-	TRBJ1-5	TRBV10-3	TGTGCCATCAGGGGGACAGGGGGCAATCAGCCCCAGCATTTT	CAIRGTGGNQPQHF
-	-	TRBJ1-2	TRBV5-1	TGCGCCAGCACTCGGGGTACCACAGCTAATATTAACTATGGCTACACCTTC	CASTRGTTANINYGYTF
-	-	TRBJ2-7	TRBV28	TGTGCCAGCAGTTTACCCCCGACGGGAAGGTCCTACGAGCAGTACTTC	CASSLPPTGRSYEQYF
TRBD1	-	TRBJ2-5	TRBV7-3	TGTGCCAGCAGCCAAGGAGGACAGGGCATCGAGACCCAGTACTTC	CASSQGGQGIETQYF
-	-	TRBJ1-2	TRBV7-2	TGTGCCAGCAGCTTAAGTTTGGTGGACTCAGAATATGGCTACACCTTC	CASSLSLVDSEYGYTF
-	-	TRBJ1-1	TRBV10-2	TGCGCCAGCCAGGCAGCGAACACTGAAGCTTTCTTT	CASQAANTEAFF
TRBD1	-	TRBJ1-5	TRBV18	TGTGCCAGCTCACCTACAGGGGGCAGTCAGCCCCAGCATTTT	CASSPTGGSQPQHF
-	-	TRBJ1-1	TRBV4-3	TGCGCCAGCAGCTCCTCAGGATACGGAGTGGGGGGCACTGAAGCTTTCTTT	CASSSSGYGVGGTEAFF